This T cell receptor beta chain was recovered during a study of cytomegalovirus exposure and HLA in healthy donors. At the level of the study: Across more than 350 genotyped donors, about 81% landed in the Caucasian-associated ancestry cluster.

Study results and caveats: A later analysis revealed that TCR association rates differed between HLA loci, peaking at DRB1 and bottoming out at HLA-C. It was 160 or so TCR beta chains that were listed as cytomegalovirus-associated.

Comments on this clone: Its antigen is not known.

Whereas donors were nominally healthy upon sampling, unrecorded immune exposures were probable. The length of the CDR3 is 14 residues. Looked up from germline, CDR1 is MNHEY and CDR2 is SMNVEV (reference sequence). Amplification used 60 Vbeta primers and 13 Jbeta primers. Sequencing was performed with immunoSEQ multiplex PCR; in TCRdb, only in-frame clones are kept and a portion is missing. The sample contains about 150,000 clones, 70% to 90% of which appear only once. The V call is TRBV27, the J call TRBJ2-5; D might be TRBD1 (6 bases). The J call is in doubt because the DNA end fits TRBJ2-7 better. The TCR comes from a young woman in good health and CMV-seronegative. The sample was PBMCs. The CDR3 loop reads CASSLDSFGYEQYF. CDR3 sequence (DNA): TGTGCCAGCAGCCTGGACAGCTTCGGTTACGAGCAGTACTTC.